The next 24 T cell receptor beta chains were all read from a single sample in a study of early T cells in non-severe SARS-CoV-2 infection. Via MiXCR, TCRdb re-called the 5' RACE reads, giving one row per CDR3 protein. Of fewer than 65,000 distinct CDR3 sequences detected, approximately 5.9% appear once; the ten largest clones hold more than 3%. The sequences come from whole blood, collected at baseline. The receptors come from an adult who was a healthcare worker with PCR-confirmed SARS-CoV-2 infection or an uninfected control (not recorded which).

The chain recombines TRBV6-5 with TRBJ1-2, with D possibly TRBD1 on 6 matching bases. The V and J ends lost 7 bases and 4 bases respectively, with 19 bases between them. This CDR3 region has 15 residues. The germline CDR1 and CDR2 sequences are MNHEY and SVGAGI. This CDR3 is CASNYEGGHGYGYTF. CDR3 bases: TGTGCCAGCAATTATGAGGGGGGCCACGGCTATGGCTACACCTTC.

This clonotype was observed a single time. The J gene is TRBJ2-7, the V gene TRBV29-1; D might be TRBD1 (6 bases). The CDR3 contains 14 residues. The V and J ends lost 4 bases and 3 bases respectively, with 16 bases between them. Germline V CDR1 and CDR2: SQVTM, ANQGSEA. In DNA, the CDR3 is TGCAGCGTTGTACTACAGGGTAGGGTCTACGAGCAGTACTTC. Protein sequence: CSVVLQGRVYEQYF.

The chain is built from TRBV18 and TRBJ1-2; perhaps TRBD1 as D (5 bases). Germline V gene lookup returns CDR1 KGHSH and CDR2 LQKENI. The CDR3 runs 13 residues. The germline V and J ends were trimmed by 3 bases and 4 bases, with 9 bases remaining between them. The CDR3 DNA reads as TGTGCCAGCTCACCGGAGGGGATCTATGGCTACACCTTC. Amino acid sequence: CASSPEGIYGYTF.

This clonotype came up a few times. The chain recombines TRBV28 with TRBJ2-5, with D maybe TRBD1 (5 bases). V dropped 3 bases and J dropped 4 bases, with 12 bases sitting between them. The CDR3 sequence is 14 residues long. The germline V gene encodes CDR1 MDHEN and CDR2 SYDVKM. CDR3 protein: CASSFQGTPETQYF. CDR3 nucleotide sequence: TGTGCCAGCAGTTTCCAGGGTACTCCAGAGACCCAGTACTTC.

At least ten counts were recorded for this clonotype. In DNA, the CDR3 is TGTGCCAGCAGACCGGGCACGTCCTACGAGCAGTACTTC. As protein: CASRPGTSYEQYF. V usage is TRBV28 and J usage is TRBJ2-7; D gene uncertain. V was shortened by 6 bases and J by 1 base, with 10 bases between the two germline ends. The CDR3 runs 13 residues. Germline CDR1 MDHEN, CDR2 SYDVKM.

This clonotype came up many times. CDR3 protein: CASSQESSMYLSNEQFF. The CDR3 bases are TGCGCCAGCAGCCAAGAGTCGTCAATGTACCTCTCCAATGAGCAGTTCTTC. The chain recombines TRBV4-3 with TRBJ2-1; D gene unclear. Germline CDR1 and CDR2: LGHNA and YSLEER. This CDR3 contains 17 residues. Trimming left V 0 bases short and J 6 bases short, with 18 bases between.

This clonotype was picked up many times. The chain uses TRBV27 and TRBJ2-5; weak D call: TRBD1 (5 bases). V dropped 5 bases and J dropped 1 base, with 8 bases sitting between them. This CDR3 is 13 amino acids long. Germline assignment: CDR1 MNHEY and CDR2 SMNVEV (reference sequence). CDR3 protein: CASSPTVQETQYF. CDR3 DNA: TGTGCCAGCAGTCCGACAGTCCAAGAGACCCAGTACTTC.

This clonotype was recorded at least ten times. The chain uses TRBV27 and TRBJ2-2; D is uncertain. Trimming took 4 bases from V and 2 from J, leaving 2 bases between them. CDR3 length: 12 residues. Germline CDR1 reads MNHEY; CDR2 reads SMNVEV (reference sequence). CDR3 protein: CASSSNTGELFF. In nucleotides, the CDR3 is TGTGCCAGCAGTTCCAACACCGGGGAGCTGTTTTTT.

This clonotype was recorded at least ten times. Compared with germline, one end of the junction differs, possibly owing to a read error. This rearrangement joins TRBV12-3 or TRBV12-4 to TRBJ2-1; TRBD1 or TRBD2 may be the D gene (6 bases each). The CDR3 runs 13 residues. The CDR3 loop reads CASRLGGRGEQFF. The CDR3 DNA follows: TGTGCCAGCAGGTTAGGGGGGCGAGGTGAGCAGTTCTTC.

V usage is TRBV7-9 and J usage is TRBJ2-3, with a possible D match to TRBD1 (6 bases). With 5 bases removed from V and 5 bases from J, the gap between germline ends came to 11 bases. The germline gives CDR1 SEHNR, CDR2 FQNEAQ (reference sequence). This CDR3 comprises 13 residues. The CDR3 loop reads CASSEQGQDTQYF. DNA of the CDR3: TGTGCCAGCAGCGAACAGGGTCAAGATACGCAGTATTTT.

This clonotype was found many times. This chain uses TRBV7-9 with TRBJ2-3, with D possibly TRBD1 on 6 matching bases. Germline V gives CDR1 SEHNR, CDR2 FQNEAQ (reference sequence). V was clipped by 0 bases and J by 4 bases, with 8 bases between them. This CDR3 region has 14 residues. The CDR3 DNA reads TGTGCCAGCAGCTTAGCCACAGGGTCAGATACGCAGTATTTT. It specifies CASSLATGSDTQYF.

This clonotype was seen ten or more times. The chain has TRBV15 and TRBJ1-2; 12 bases line up with TRBD1. The J segment lost 7 bases and the V segment lost 0 bases, leaving 3 bases of the junction unmatched. Germline lookup yields CDR1 LNHNV and CDR2 YYDKDF (reference sequence). The CDR3 has 15 residues. CDR3 residues: CATSRDRDRGLGYTF. The CDR3 nucleotides are TGTGCCACCAGCAGAGACCGGGACAGGGGGCTTGGCTACACCTTC.

This clonotype has ten or more counts. The chain is built from TRBV29-1 and TRBJ2-3, with 14 positions matching TRBD2. Germline CDR1 SQVTM, CDR2 ANQGSEA. CDR3 length: 14 amino acids. With 6 bases clipped from V and 1 base from J, the junction kept 0 bases outside the gene matches. CDR3 amino acids: CSVGLAGGTDTQYF. The CDR3 coding sequence is TGCAGCGTGGGACTAGCGGGAGGCACAGATACGCAGTATTTT.

This clonotype occurred many times. The chain carries TRBV7-2 and TRBJ2-5, with TRBD2 matching over 10 bases. CDR3 length: 15 amino acids. The V gene's germline CDR1 is SGHTA and CDR2 FQGNSA. With 5 bases clipped from V and 4 bases from J, the junction kept 7 bases outside the gene matches. The CDR3 coding sequence is TGTGCCAGCAGCATCCCTAGCGGGAGAAGAGAGACCCAGTACTTC. Translation: CASSIPSGRRETQYF. Using reference TRBV7-2 and TRBJ2-5 for the parts outside the CDR3, the full variable domain is GAGVSQSPSNKVTEKGKDVELRCDPISGHTALYWYRQSLGQGLEFLIYFQGNSAPDKSGLPSDRFSAERTGGSVSTLTIQRTQQEDSAVYLCASSIPSGRRETQYFGPGTRLLVL.

This clonotype has at least ten counts. This rearrangement joins TRBV29-1 to TRBJ2-1; 12 nucleotides agree with TRBD2. Germline trimming cut 4 bases from V and 8 bases from J; bases unmatched to any gene: 6. The CDR3 spans 14 residues. Germline V gene lookup returns CDR1 SQVTM and CDR2 ANQGSEA. The CDR3 DNA reads as TGCAGCGTTGCCCTAGCGGGAGGGATCGATGAGCAGTTCTTC. This gives the protein CSVALAGGIDEQFF.

As concerns this clonotype: Since a much larger clone is just one base distant, this may be a read error. CDR3 nucleotide sequence: TGTGCCACCAAGGGGGTCAGGGCTTGGTATGGCTACACCTTC. It codes for CATKGVRAWYGYTF. V is TRBV28 and J is TRBJ1-2; D may be TRBD1 (6 bases). CDR1 and CDR2 (germline): MDHEN, SYDVKM. This CDR3 has 14 residues. V was pared by 10 bases and J by 5 bases, with 20 bases between.

This clonotype occurred a few times. V is TRBV28 and J is TRBJ2-7; D not resolved. CDR1 is MDHEN and CDR2 is SYDVKM in the germline V gene. This CDR3 is built from 11 residues. V lost 10 bases and J 4 bases, leaving 11 bases between the germline ends. DNA of the CDR3: TGTGCCACCTCACGGCAATACGAGCAGTACTTC. As protein: CATSRQYEQYF.

Ten or more counts support this clonotype. The chain combines TRBV7-8 with TRBJ2-5; 10 positions agree with TRBD2. V shed 5 bases and J 7 bases; nucleotides not matched to a gene: 13. Germline V lookup: CDR1 SGHVS, CDR2 FQNEAQ. The CDR3 runs 16 residues. CDR3 nucleotide sequence: TGTGCCAGCAGCCAGCCCGCCAGCGGGAGGGTTGGGACCCAGTACTTC. It encodes CASSQPASGRVGTQYF.

This clonotype was observed a handful of times. The chain uses TRBV28 and TRBJ2-2; D gene unclear. Trimming took 5 bases from V and 0 from J, leaving 4 bases between them. From germline, CDR1 is MDHEN and CDR2 SYDVKM. This CDR3 contains 13 residues. The CDR3 DNA sequence: TGTGCCAGCAGTGGACCGAACACCGGGGAGCTGTTTTTT. This encodes CASSGPNTGELFF. Variable domain in full (rest from reference TRBV28 and TRBJ2-2): DVKVTQSSRYLVKRTGEKVFLECVQDMDHENMFWYRQDPGLGLRLIYFSYDVKMKEKGDIPEGYSVSREKKERFSLILESASTNQTSMYLCASSGPNTGELFFGEGSRLTVL.

This clonotype appeared a few times. The rearrangement uses TRBV3-1 and TRBJ2-7; 9 bases align to TRBD1. V was pared by 4 bases and J by 4 bases, with 5 bases of the junction left unmatched. The germline CDR1 and CDR2 sequences are LGHDT and YNNKEL (reference sequence). The CDR3 extends over 14 amino acids. This CDR3 reads CASSPGQGNYEQYF. The CDR3, as DNA: TGTGCCAGCAGCCCGGGACAGGGAAATTACGAGCAGTACTTC.

This clonotype was counted many times. The chain is built from TRBV20-1 and TRBJ2-1; no definite D call. The V end lost 3 bases, the J end lost 1 base, and 25 bases lay between the germline ends. The germline CDR1 and CDR2 sequences are DFQATT and SNEGSKA (reference sequence). The CDR3 is made up of 19 amino acids. CDR3 DNA: TGCAGTGCTAGGGAGTTAAGAAAACTGACGGTGAGGTCCTACAATGAGCAGTTCTTC. It specifies CSARELRKLTVRSYNEQFF.

This clonotype was recorded a few times. The chain has TRBV29-1 and TRBJ2-3; 9 bases are shared with TRBD2. Germline V lookup: CDR1 SQVTM, CDR2 ANQGSEA. The CDR3 is made up of 17 amino acids. V lost 7 bases, J lost 0 bases, and 14 bases stayed unmatched. CDR3: CSAIPPASGVSTDTQYF. The DNA for the CDR3 is TGCAGCGCCATACCACCAGCTAGCGGGGTTAGCACAGATACGCAGTATTTT.

This clonotype was observed many times. This chain uses TRBV9 with TRBJ2-1, with 11 bases fitting TRBD2. With V trimmed by 0 bases and J by 2 bases, 7 bases remained unmatched. From germline, CDR1 is SGDLS and CDR2 YYNGEE. The CDR3 is 18 amino acids. The CDR3 protein is CASSVAGSGRETYNEQFF. CDR3 coding DNA: TGTGCCAGCAGCGTAGCTGGTAGCGGGAGGGAAACCTACAATGAGCAGTTCTTC. The whole variable domain, filled in from reference TRBV9 and TRBJ2-1, reads DSGVTQTPKHLITATGQRVTLRCSPRSGDLSVYWYQQSLDQGLQFLIQYYNGEERAKGNILERFSAQQFPDLHSELNLSSLELGDSALYFCASSVAGSGRETYNEQFFGPGTRLTVL.

This clonotype showed up many times. This rearrangement joins TRBV4-1 to TRBJ2-7; tentatively, D is TRBD2 (6 bases). V lost 1 base, J lost 2 bases, and 9 bases lay in between. Germline CDR1 is MGHRA and CDR2 is YSYEKL. The CDR3 extends over 14 amino acids. The CDR3: CASSQVGGTYEQYF. The CDR3 DNA is TGCGCCAGCAGCCAAGTTGGGGGGACCTACGAGCAGTACTTC.